The rows below give T cell receptor beta chains drawn from one sample of a study of cytomegalovirus exposure and HLA in healthy donors. TCRdb's copy holds only in-frame clones and misses some; the assay was immunoSEQ multiplex PCR. This table holds 100,000 to 150,000 clones, 88% found once. What was sequenced was PBMCs. The origin of the receptors is a man aged 25-40 years in good health and CMV-seronegative. Each CDR3 is given with its conserved first and last residue. The D gene is left open where the match is weak. Part of the rows lack a size; the others show once, few, many or a class for expanded clones.

. | TRBJ1-6 | few | TRBV19 | CASSLLAVNSPLHF | TGTGCCAGTAGTCTCCTGGCGGTTAATTCACCCCTCCACTTT
. | TRBJ1-2 | once | TRBV2 | CASSVLEQGQGGYTF | TGTGCCAGCAGTGTATTGGAACAGGGCCAGGGTGGCTACACCTTC
. | TRBJ2-7 | . | TRBV7-3 | CASSSTSDSRSYEQYF | TGTGCCAGCAGCTCCACTTCGGACTCCCGCTCCTACGAGCAGTACTTC
TRBD1 | TRBJ1-4 | . | TRBV6-1 | CASTRGQGHEKLFF | TGTGCCAGCACCAGGGGACAGGGACACGAAAAACTGTTTTTT
TRBD1 | TRBJ2-7 | . | TRBV6-1 | CATFGQGHYEQYF | TGTGCCACCTTCGGACAGGGGCACTACGAGCAGTACTTC
. | TRBJ1-1 | . | TRBV11-3 | CASSLGRGGEAFF | TGTGCCAGCAGCTTGGGGCGAGGGGGTGAAGCTTTCTTT
. | TRBJ1-5 | . | TRBV19 | CASSDQGIGQPQHF | TGTGCCAGTAGTGATCAGGGGATAGGGCAGCCCCAGCATTTT
. | TRBJ2-7 | . | TRBV11-2 | CASSSWTTSSYEQYF | TGTGCCAGCAGCTCCTGGACTACCAGCTCCTACGAGCAGTACTTC
TRBD2 | TRBJ2-3 | . | TRBV7-2 | CASSLTIGLAGGGDTQYF | TGTGCCAGCAGCTTAACGATCGGACTAGCGGGAGGAGGAGATACGCAGTATTTT
TRBD2 | TRBJ2-3 | . | TRBV14 | CASSQETTSGRTFKTDTQYF | TGTGCCAGCAGCCAAGAGACGACTAGCGGGAGAACCTTTAAGACAGATACGCAGTATTTT
. | TRBJ1-2 | . | TRBV5-1 | CASSYQGQNYGYTF | TGCGCCAGCAGCTACCAAGGACAGAACTATGGCTACACCTTC
TRBD1 | TRBJ2-3 | . | TRBV7-3 | CASSSPLPGQGNTDTQYF | TGTGCCAGCAGCTCACCCCTCCCGGGACAGGGGAACACAGATACGCAGTATTTT
TRBD1 | TRBJ1-1 | . | TRBV7-9 | CASGLTGGRNTEAFF | TGTGCCAGCGGACTAACAGGGGGTCGGAACACTGAAGCTTTCTTT
TRBD2 | TRBJ2-2 | . | TRBV29-1 | CSVGLAGGPNTGELFF | TGCAGCGTGGGACTAGCGGGAGGCCCGAACACCGGGGAGCTGTTTTTT
TRBD1 | TRBJ1-1 | . | TRBV18 | CASSPLVGTGGSEAFF | TGTGCCAGCTCACCCCTGGTCGGGACAGGGGGTAGTGAAGCTTTCTTT
. | TRBJ2-7 | . | TRBV7-9 | CASSFYSGLSYEQYF | TGTGCCAGCAGCTTTTATAGCGGCCTTTCCTACGAGCAGTACTTC
TRBD2 | TRBJ2-7 | once | TRBV2 | CARTSGLTYEQYF | TGTGCCAGGACTAGCGGACTAACCTACGAGCAGTACTTC
. | TRBJ2-1 | . | TRBV7-9 | CASSLDIQAYNEQFF | TGTGCCAGCAGCTTGGACATTCAAGCCTACAATGAGCAGTTCTTC
. | TRBJ1-5 | few | TRBV7-2 | CASSKQGTSNQPQHF | TGTGCCAGCAGCAAGCAGGGAACGAGCAATCAGCCCCAGCATTTT
. | TRBJ2-2 | . | TRBV27 | CASSLNMGSYTGELFF | TGTGCCAGCAGTTTAAACATGGGCTCCTACACCGGGGAGCTGTTTTTT
TRBD1 | TRBJ2-7 | . | TRBV6-1 | CASIDRDEQYF | TGTGCCAGCATAGACAGGGACGAGCAGTACTTC
TRBD1 | TRBJ1-2 | . | TRBV7-2 | CASSLGGQGLGYTF | TGTGCCAGCAGCCTGGGGGGACAGGGATTAGGCTACACCTTC
. | TRBJ1-2 | . | TRBV9 | CASSVGGQRAYTF | TGTGCCAGCAGCGTAGGGGGGCAGAGGGCCTACACCTTC
. | TRBJ1-3 | once | TRBV2 | CASRSNLGGNTIYF | TGTGCCAGCAGGTCTAACCTAGGAGGAAACACCATATATTTT
TRBD1 | TRBJ2-3 | once | TRBV5-1 | CASSLSGGSTDTQYF | TGCGCCAGCAGCTTATCAGGGGGAAGCACAGATACGCAGTATTTT
. | TRBJ1-5 | few | TRBV21-1 | CASSSAFRDQPQHF | TGTGCCAGCTCTAGTGCGTTTCGGGATCAGCCCCAGCATTTT
TRBD1 | TRBJ1-2 | few | TRBV10-3 | CAIRTDRGRFGYTF | TGTGCCATCAGGACAGACAGGGGGCGTTTTGGCTACACCTTC
TRBD2 | TRBJ2-7 | . | TRBV4-1 | CASSQDGLAYEQYF | TGCGCCAGCAGCCAAGATGGACTAGCGTACGAGCAGTACTTC
. | TRBJ2-2 | . | TRBV25-1 | CASSVHTDTGELFF | TGTGCCAGCAGTGTTCACACCGACACCGGGGAGCTGTTTTTT
TRBD2 | TRBJ2-7 | once | TRBV6-5 | CASSRPSGTYEQYF | TGTGCCAGCAGTCGCCCTAGCGGGACCTACGAGCAGTACTTC
TRBD1 | TRBJ2-1 | . | TRBV4-3 | CASSQAGDRDYNEQFF | TGCGCCAGCAGCCAAGCCGGGGACAGGGACTACAATGAGCAGTTCTTC
. | TRBJ1-1 | . | TRBV29-1 | CSVEDLREGTEAFF | TGCAGCGTTGAAGATCTCAGGGAGGGCACTGAAGCTTTCTTT
. | TRBJ2-3 | . | TRBV5-4 | CASSLGLVGWDTQYF | TGTGCCAGCAGCTTGGGACTGGTAGGCTGGGATACGCAGTATTTT
. | TRBJ1-3 | . | TRBV5-1 | CASSLGAGSGNTIYF | TGCGCCAGCAGCTTGGGGGCCGGCTCTGGAAACACCATATATTTT
. | TRBJ1-5 | . | TRBV11-2 | CASSSSGGNQPQHF | TGTGCCAGCAGCTCTTCCGGGGGCAATCAGCCCCAGCATTTT
. | TRBJ2-4 | . | TRBV29-1 | CSAAENIQYF | TGCAGCGCCGCAGAAAACATTCAGTACTTC
. | TRBJ1-2 | . | TRBV7-3 | CASSLSPTDDGYTF | TGTGCCAGCAGCTTATCTCCGACAGACGATGGCTACACCTTC
. | TRBJ2-5 | . | TRBV6-5 | CASSPLGGPQETQYF | TGTGCCAGCAGCCCGCTCGGGGGTCCCCAAGAGACCCAGTACTTC
. | TRBJ1-2 | . | TRBV18 | CASSPDSDYGYTF | TGTGCCAGCTCGCCGGACAGTGATTATGGCTACACCTTC
. | TRBJ1-5 | . | TRBV6-5 | CASSKAGVNQPQHF | TGTGCCAGCAGCAAAGCAGGGGTCAATCAGCCCCAGCATTTT
. | TRBJ2-2 | . | TRBV30 | CAWSDGTGFRTGELFF | TGTGCCTGGTCCGATGGTACAGGATTCCGGACCGGGGAGCTGTTTTTT
. | TRBJ2-1 | . | TRBV5-1 | CASSLDYTFYNEQFF | TGCGCCAGCAGCTTGGACTATACCTTCTACAATGAGCAGTTCTTC
. | TRBJ2-7 | . | TRBV21-1 | CASSRPWALAGEQYF | TGTGCCAGCAGCAGGCCATGGGCTCTAGCGGGCGAGCAGTACTTC
. | TRBJ2-3 | . | TRBV19 | CASHQDTQYF | TGTGCCAGTCACCAGGATACGCAGTATTTT
. | TRBJ2-3 | . | TRBV6-5 | CASAGTPPYTQYF | TGTGCCAGCGCGGGGACTCCTCCTTATACGCAGTATTTT
. | TRBJ1-5 | . | TRBV4-1 | CASSQTSGLNQPQHF | TGCGCCAGCAGCCAAACCTCGGGACTGAATCAGCCCCAGCATTTT
. | TRBJ1-2 | . | TRBV29-1 | CSVTAYYGYTF | TGCAGCGTGACAGCCTATTATGGCTACACCTTC